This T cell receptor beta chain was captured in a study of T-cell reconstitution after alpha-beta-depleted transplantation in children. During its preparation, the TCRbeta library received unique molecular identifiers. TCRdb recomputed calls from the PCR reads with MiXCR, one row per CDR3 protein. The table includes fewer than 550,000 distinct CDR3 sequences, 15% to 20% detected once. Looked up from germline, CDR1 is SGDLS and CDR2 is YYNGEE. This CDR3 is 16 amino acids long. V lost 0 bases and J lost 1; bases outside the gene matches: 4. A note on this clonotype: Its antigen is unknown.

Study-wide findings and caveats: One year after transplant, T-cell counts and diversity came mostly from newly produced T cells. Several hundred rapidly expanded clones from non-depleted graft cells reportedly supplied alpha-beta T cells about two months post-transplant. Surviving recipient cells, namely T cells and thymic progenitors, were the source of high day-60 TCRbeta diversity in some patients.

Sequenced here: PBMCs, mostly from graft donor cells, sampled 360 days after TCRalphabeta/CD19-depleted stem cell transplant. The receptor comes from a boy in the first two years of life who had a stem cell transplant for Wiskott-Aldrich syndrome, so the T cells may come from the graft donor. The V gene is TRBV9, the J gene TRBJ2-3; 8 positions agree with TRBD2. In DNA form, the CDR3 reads TGTGCCAGCAGCGTAGCTTCGGGAGGGCGCACAGATACGCAGTATTTT. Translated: CASSVASGGRTDTQYF.